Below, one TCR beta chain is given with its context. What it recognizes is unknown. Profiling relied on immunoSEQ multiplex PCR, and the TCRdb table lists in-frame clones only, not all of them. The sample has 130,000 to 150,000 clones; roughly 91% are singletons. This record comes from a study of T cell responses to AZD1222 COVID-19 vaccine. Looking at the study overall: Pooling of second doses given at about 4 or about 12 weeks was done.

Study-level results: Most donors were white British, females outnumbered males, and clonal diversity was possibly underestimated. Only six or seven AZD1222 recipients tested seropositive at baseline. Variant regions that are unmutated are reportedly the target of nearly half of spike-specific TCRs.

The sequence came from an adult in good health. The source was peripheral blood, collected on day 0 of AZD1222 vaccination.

The CDR3 is CASSLALAGPNEKLFF. The DNA for the CDR3 is TGCGCCAGCAGCTTGGCCCTGGCAGGGCCTAATGAAAAACTGTTTTTT. V usage is TRBV5-1 and J usage is TRBJ1-4; D perhaps matches TRBD1 (5 bases). The V gene's germline CDR1 is SGHRS and CDR2 YFSETQ. Trimming left V 0 bases short and J 3 bases short, with 12 bases between. This CDR3 has 16 residues. The full variable domain, rest sourced from reference TRBV5-1 and TRBJ1-4, is KAGVTQTPRYLIKTRGQQVTLSCSPISGHRSVSWYQQTPGQGLQFLFEYFSETQRNKGNFPGRFSGRQFSNSRSEMNVSTLELGDSALYLCASSLALAGPNEKLFFGSGTQLSVL.